This T cell receptor (beta chain) was profiled in a study of radiotherapy plus CTLA-4 blockade in lung cancer. Study background: Of the patients, 15% to 20% showed objective responses and around 29% attained disease control. General study findings and limits: Early clone dynamics of blood T cells, plus interferon-beta, reportedly predicted response best. Clones derived from tumor TCRs expanded in blood after radiotherapy plus ipilimumab.

With 5 bases clipped from V and 4 bases from J, the junction kept 8 bases outside the gene matches. This CDR3 comprises 14 residues. Germline V gives CDR1 MNHEY, CDR2 SMNVEV (reference sequence). A note on this clone: The antigen remains undetermined.

Focal radiation plus CTLA-4 blockade with ipilimumab was administered to patients who had chemo-refractory metastatic non-small-cell lung cancer. The table came from immunoSEQ multiplex PCR; TCRdb's copy has only in-frame clones and leaves some out. This sample has about 85,000 clones, with about 90% found just once. This sequence originates from a human donor with non-small cell lung cancer who had a partial response to radiotherapy plus ipilimumab. The chain is built from TRBV27 and TRBJ2-7; TRBD1 matches at 7 bases. The sample in question was peripheral blood, obtained from a patient treated with radiotherapy plus ipilimumab. The CDR3 spells CASSLSGTVYEQYF. The DNA of the CDR3 is TGTGCCAGCAGTCTCTCCGGGACAGTTTACGAGCAGTACTTC.